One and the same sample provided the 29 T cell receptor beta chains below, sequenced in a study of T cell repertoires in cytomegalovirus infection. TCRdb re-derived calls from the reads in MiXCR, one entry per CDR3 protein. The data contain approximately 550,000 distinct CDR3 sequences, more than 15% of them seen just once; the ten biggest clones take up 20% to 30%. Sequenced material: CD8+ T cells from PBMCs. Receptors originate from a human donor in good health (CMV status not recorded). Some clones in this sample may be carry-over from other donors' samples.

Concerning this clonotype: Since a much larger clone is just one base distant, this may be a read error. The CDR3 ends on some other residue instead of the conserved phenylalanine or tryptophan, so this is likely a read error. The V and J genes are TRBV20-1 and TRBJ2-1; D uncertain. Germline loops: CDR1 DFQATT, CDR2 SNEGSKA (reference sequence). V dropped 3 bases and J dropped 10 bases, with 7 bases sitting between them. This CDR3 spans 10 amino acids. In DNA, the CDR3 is TGCAGTGCTAGCGGTCGGGAGCAGTTCTTA. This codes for CSASGREQFL.

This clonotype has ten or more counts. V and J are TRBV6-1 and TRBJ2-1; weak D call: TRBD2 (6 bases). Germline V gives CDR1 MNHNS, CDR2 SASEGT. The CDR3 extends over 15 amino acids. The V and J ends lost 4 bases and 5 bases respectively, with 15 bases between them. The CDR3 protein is CASSVGRGVDNEQFF. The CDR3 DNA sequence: TGTGCCAGCAGTGTAGGGCGCGGGGTTGACAATGAGCAGTTCTTC.

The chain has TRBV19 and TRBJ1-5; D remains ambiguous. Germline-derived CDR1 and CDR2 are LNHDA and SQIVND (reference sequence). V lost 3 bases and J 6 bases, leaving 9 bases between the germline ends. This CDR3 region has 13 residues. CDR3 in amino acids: CASSIMGFQPQHF. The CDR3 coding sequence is TGTGCCAGTAGTATCATGGGGTTTCAGCCCCAGCATTTT.

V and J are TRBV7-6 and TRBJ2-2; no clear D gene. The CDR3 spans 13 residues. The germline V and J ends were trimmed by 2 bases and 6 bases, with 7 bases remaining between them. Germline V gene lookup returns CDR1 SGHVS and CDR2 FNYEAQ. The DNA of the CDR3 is TGTGCCAGCAGCTTAACGATTGCCGGGGAGCTGTTTTTT. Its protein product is CASSLTIAGELFF. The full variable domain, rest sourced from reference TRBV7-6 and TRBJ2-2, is GAGVSQSPRYKVTKRGQDVALRCDPISGHVSLYWYRQALGQGPEFLTYFNYEAQQDKSGLPNDRFSAERPEGSISTLTIQRTEQRDSAMYRCASSLTIAGELFFGEGSRLTVL.

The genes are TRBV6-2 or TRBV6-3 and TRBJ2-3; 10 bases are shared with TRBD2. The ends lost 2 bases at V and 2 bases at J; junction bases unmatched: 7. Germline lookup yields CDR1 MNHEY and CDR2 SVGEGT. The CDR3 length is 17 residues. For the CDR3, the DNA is TGTGCCAGCAGTTACCTCGCTAGCGGGAGTCTCACAGATACGCAGTATTTT. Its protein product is CASSYLASGSLTDTQYF.

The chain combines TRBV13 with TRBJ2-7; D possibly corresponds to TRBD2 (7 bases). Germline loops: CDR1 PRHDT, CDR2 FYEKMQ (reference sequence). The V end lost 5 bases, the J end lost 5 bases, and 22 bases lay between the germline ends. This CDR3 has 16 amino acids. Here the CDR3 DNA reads TGTGCCAGCAGCCACTGGGGGGCGGGAGACCCCCACGAGCAGTACTTC. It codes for CASSHWGAGDPHEQYF.

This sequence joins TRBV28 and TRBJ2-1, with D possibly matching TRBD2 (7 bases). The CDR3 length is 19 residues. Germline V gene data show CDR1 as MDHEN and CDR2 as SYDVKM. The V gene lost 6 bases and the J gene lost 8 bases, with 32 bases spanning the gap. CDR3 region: CASSTKGGRRALGGHEQFF. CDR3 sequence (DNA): TGTGCCAGCAGCACCAAGGGAGGGCGGAGAGCGCTGGGGGGGCATGAGCAGTTCTTC.

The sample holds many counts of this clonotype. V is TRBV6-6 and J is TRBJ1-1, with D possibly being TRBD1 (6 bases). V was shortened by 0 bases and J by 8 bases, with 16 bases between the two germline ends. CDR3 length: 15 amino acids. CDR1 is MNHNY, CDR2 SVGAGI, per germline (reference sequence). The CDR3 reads CASSYSTDRTDEAFF. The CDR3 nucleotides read TGTGCCAGCAGTTACTCTACTGATCGGACAGACGAAGCTTTCTTT.

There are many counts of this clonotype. In DNA, the CDR3 is TGTGCCAGCAGCCTTGTTGGGGAGAATGAAAAACTGTTTTTT. As protein: CASSLVGENEKLFF. The chain uses TRBV7-9 and TRBJ1-4, with D unclear. The V gene's germline CDR1 is SEHNR and CDR2 FQNEAQ (reference sequence). V was clipped by 5 bases and J by 5 bases, with 12 bases between them. The CDR3 spans 14 residues.

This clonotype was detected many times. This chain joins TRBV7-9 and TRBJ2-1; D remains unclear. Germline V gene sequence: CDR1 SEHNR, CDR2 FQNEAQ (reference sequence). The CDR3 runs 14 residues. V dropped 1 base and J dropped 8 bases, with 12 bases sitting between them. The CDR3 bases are TGTGCCAGCAGCTTAGTTTCCCGGTTCGATGAGCAGTTCTTC. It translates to CASSLVSRFDEQFF.

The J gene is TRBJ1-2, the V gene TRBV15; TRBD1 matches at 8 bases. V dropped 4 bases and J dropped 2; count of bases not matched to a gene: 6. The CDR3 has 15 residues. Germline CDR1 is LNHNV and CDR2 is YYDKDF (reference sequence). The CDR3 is CATSTPDRGNYGYTF. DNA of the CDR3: TGTGCCACCAGCACCCCCGACAGGGGAAACTATGGCTACACCTTC.

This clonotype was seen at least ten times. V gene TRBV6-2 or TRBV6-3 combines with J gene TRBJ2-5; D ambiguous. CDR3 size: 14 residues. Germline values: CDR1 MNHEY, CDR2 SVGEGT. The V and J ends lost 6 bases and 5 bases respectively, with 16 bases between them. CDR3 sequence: CASRSDPKWETQYF. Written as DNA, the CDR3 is TGTGCCAGCAGATCGGACCCAAAGTGGGAGACCCAGTACTTC.

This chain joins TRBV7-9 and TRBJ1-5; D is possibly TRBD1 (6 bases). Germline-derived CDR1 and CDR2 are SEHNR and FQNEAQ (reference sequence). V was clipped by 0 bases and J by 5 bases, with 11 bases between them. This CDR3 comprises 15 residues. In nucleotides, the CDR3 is TGTGCCAGCAGCTTAGCCAGGGGCAGGGATCAGCCCCAGCATTTT. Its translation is CASSLARGRDQPQHF.

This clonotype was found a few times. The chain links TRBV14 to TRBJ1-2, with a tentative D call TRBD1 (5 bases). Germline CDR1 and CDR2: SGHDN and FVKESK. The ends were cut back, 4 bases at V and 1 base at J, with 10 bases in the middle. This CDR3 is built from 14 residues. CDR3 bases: TGTGCCAGCAGCCCCAGGGACTTTAACTATGGCTACACCTTC. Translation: CASSPRDFNYGYTF.

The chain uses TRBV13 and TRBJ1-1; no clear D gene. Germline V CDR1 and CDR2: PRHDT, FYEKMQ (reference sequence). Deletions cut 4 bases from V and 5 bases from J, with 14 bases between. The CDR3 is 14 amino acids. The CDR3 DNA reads TGTGCCAGCAGCTCACCAGGTAGCTGGACTGAAGCTTTCTTT. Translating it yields CASSSPGSWTEAFF.

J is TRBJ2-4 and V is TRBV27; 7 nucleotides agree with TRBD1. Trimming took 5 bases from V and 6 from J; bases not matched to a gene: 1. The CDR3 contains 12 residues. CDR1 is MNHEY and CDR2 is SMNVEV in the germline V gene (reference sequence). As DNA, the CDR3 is TGTGCCAGCAGTAACAGGGGAAACATTCAGTACTTC. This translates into CASSNRGNIQYF.

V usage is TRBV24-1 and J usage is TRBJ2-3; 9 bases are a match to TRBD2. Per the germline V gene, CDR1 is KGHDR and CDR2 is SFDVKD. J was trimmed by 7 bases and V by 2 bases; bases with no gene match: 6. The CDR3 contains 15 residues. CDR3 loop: CATSDYLAGAYTQYF. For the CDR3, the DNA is TGTGCCACCAGTGATTATTTAGCGGGAGCGTATACGCAGTATTTT.

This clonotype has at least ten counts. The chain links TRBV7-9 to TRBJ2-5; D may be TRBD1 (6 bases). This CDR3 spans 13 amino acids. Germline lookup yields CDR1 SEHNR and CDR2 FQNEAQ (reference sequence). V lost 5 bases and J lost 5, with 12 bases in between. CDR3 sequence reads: CASSPRQAETQYF. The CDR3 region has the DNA TGTGCCAGCAGCCCCCGACAGGCGGAGACCCAGTACTTC.

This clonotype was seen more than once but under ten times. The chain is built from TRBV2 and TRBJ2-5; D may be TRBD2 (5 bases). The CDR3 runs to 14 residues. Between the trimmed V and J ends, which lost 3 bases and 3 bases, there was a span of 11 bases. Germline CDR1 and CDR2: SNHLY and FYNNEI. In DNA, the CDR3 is TGTGCCAGCAGTGAGGTAATTAGCGAAGAGACCCAGTACTTC. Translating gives CASSEVISEETQYF.

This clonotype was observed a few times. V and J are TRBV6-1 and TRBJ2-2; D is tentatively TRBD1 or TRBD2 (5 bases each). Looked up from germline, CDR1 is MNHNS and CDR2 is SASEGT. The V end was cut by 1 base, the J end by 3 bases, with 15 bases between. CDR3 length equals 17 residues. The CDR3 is CASSEGTGRLDTGELFF. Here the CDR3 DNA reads TGTGCCAGCAGTGAAGGTACGGGGCGGCTGGACACCGGGGAGCTGTTTTTT.

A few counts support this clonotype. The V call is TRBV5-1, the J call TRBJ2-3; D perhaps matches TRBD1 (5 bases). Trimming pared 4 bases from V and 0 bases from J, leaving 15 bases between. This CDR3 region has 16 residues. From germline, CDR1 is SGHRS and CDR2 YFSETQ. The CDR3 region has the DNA TGCGCCAGCAGCCAACGACAGAGTACCAGCACAGATACGCAGTATTTT. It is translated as CASSQRQSTSTDTQYF.

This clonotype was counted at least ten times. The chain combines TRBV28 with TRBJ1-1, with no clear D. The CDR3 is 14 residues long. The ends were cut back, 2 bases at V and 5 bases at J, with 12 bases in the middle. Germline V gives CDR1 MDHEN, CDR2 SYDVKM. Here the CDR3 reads CASSLPGVGTEAFF. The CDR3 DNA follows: TGTGCCAGCAGTTTACCCGGAGTCGGTACTGAAGCTTTCTTT.

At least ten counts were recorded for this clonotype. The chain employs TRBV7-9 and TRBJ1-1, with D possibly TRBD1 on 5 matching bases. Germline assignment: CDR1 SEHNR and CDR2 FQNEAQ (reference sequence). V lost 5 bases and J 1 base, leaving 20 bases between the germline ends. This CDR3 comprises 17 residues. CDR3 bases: TGTGCCAGCAGCCAACTCCGGTCCGGGACGTCGAACACTGAAGCTTTCTTT. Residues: CASSQLRSGTSNTEAFF. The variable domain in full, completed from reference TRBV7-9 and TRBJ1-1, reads DTGVSQNPRHKITKRGQNVTFRCDPISEHNRLYWYRQTLGQGPEFLTYFQNEAQLEKSRLLSDRFSAERPKGSFSTLEIQRTEQGDSAMYLCASSQLRSGTSNTEAFFGQGTRLTVV.

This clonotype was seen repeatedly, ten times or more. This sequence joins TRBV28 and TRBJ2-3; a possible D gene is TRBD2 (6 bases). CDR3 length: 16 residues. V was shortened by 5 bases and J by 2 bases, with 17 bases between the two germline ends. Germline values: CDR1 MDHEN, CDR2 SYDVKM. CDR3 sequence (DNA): TGTGCCAGCAGTCCCATCCGGGAGAAAGTCACAGATACGCAGTATTTT. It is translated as CASSPIREKVTDTQYF.

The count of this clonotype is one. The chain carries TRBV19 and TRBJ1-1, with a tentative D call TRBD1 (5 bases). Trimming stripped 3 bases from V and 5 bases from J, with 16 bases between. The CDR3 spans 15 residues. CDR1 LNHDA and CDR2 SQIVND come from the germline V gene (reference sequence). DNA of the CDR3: TGTGCCAGTAGTATCAGCCAGGGATATCAGACTGAAGCTTTCTTT. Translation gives CASSISQGYQTEAFF.

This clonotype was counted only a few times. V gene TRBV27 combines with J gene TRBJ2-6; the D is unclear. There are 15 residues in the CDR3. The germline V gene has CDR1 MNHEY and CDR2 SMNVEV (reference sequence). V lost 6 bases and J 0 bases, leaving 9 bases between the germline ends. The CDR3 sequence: CASSQGVSGANVLTF. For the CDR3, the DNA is TGTGCCAGCAGCCAAGGAGTCTCTGGGGCCAACGTCCTGACTTTC.

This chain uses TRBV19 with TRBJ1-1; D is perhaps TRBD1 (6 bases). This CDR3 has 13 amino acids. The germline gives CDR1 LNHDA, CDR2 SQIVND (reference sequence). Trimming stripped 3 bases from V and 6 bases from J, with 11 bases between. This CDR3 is CASSIVGGPEAFF. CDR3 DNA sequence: TGTGCCAGTAGTATCGTCGGGGGGCCTGAAGCTTTCTTT.

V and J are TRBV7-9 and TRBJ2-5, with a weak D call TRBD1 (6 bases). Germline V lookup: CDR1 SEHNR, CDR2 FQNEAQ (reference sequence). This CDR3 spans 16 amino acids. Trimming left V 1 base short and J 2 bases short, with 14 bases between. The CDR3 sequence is CASSLEQGWEQETQYF. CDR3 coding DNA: TGTGCCAGCAGCTTAGAACAGGGTTGGGAGCAAGAGACCCAGTACTTC.

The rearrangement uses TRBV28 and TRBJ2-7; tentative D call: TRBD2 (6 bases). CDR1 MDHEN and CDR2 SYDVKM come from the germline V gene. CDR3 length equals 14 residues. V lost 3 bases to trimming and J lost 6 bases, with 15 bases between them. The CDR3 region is CASSFGGEEVEQYF. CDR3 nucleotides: TGTGCCAGCAGTTTCGGCGGGGAGGAGGTCGAGCAGTACTTC.